A single sample is the source of the 17 T cell receptor beta chains below, sequenced in a study of T cells in localized non-small cell lung cancer. Libraries were prepared by immunoSEQ multiplex PCR; TCRdb keeps only in-frame clonotypes and omits some of them. The table shows 48,000 or so clones, with approximately 77% occurring only once. This material consisted of peripheral blood, taken before any cancer treatment. These receptors were collected from a man aged 35 to 69 with stage I squamous cell lung carcinoma.

There are a few counts of this clone. The chain links TRBV11-2 to TRBJ1-2; the match to TRBD1 covers 10 bases. The V gene end was trimmed by 3 bases and the J gene end by 4 bases; junction bases not matched to a gene: 11. Germline V gene lookup returns CDR1 SGHAT and CDR2 FQNNGV. This CDR3 has 17 amino acids. CDR3 sequence reads: CASSFGTGEGGPYGYTF. CDR3 in DNA: TGTGCCAGCAGCTTTGGGACAGGGGAAGGGGGTCCCTATGGCTACACCTTC.

The chain carries TRBV27 and TRBJ1-2, with D perhaps TRBD1 (6 bases). This CDR3 spans 13 amino acids. CDR1 is MNHEY, CDR2 SMNVEV, per germline (reference sequence). Trimming cost V 5 bases and J 7 bases, with 14 bases left between them. CDR3 region: CASSEDSSAGYTF. Written as DNA, the CDR3 is TGTGCCAGCAGTGAGGACAGTTCCGCTGGCTACACCTTC.

This chain's CDR3 is CASSFLGPVGYTF. The DNA for the CDR3 is TGTGCCAGCAGCTTTTTAGGGCCGGTTGGCTACACCTTC. V is TRBV5-6 and J is TRBJ1-2, with no clear D. Germline values: CDR1 SGHDT, CDR2 YYEEEE. This CDR3 has 13 amino acids. Trimming removed 2 bases at V and 7 bases at J, with 12 bases between.

The chain employs TRBV23-1 and TRBJ1-5, with D maybe TRBD1 (6 bases). TRBV23-1 is placed among ORFs of uncertain function. Trimming took off 7 bases at V and 7 bases at J, with 8 bases between the two ends. This CDR3 is built from 11 residues. The CDR3 DNA is TGCGCCAGCACGCAGGGGCAGCCCCAGCATTTT. This sequence encodes CASTQGQPQHF.

Here the CDR3 DNA reads TGTGCCAGCAGAGCCCAGGGATCTGGCTATGGCTACACCTTC. It translates to CASRAQGSGYGYTF. This rearrangement joins TRBV9 to TRBJ1-2; D might be TRBD1 (5 bases). CDR3 size: 14 residues. With 5 bases removed from V and 4 bases from J, the gap between germline ends came to 15 bases. Looked up from germline, CDR1 is SGDLS and CDR2 is YYNGEE.

V gene TRBV30 combines with J gene TRBJ1-1, with TRBD1 identical over 8 bases. V lost 7 bases and J lost 12; bases outside the gene matches: 16. There are 13 residues in the CDR3. The germline CDR1 and CDR2 sequences are GTSNPN and SVGIG (reference sequence). CDR3 protein: CASTPGQGRGTFF. CDR3 coding DNA: TGTGCCTCAACTCCCGGACAGGGACGGGGAACTTTCTTT.

The chain links TRBV6-1 to TRBJ2-7; D may be TRBD2 (6 bases). V shed 4 bases and J shed 5 bases, with 21 bases lying between them. The germline CDR1 and CDR2 sequences are MNHNS and SASEGT. The CDR3 has 16 residues. CDR3 nucleotide sequence: TGTGCCAGCAGTGGTCTGGCGAGGGGAGGAGTACACGAGCAGTACTTC. Its protein product is CASSGLARGGVHEQYF.

The gene calls are TRBV11-2 and TRBJ2-1, with D uncertain. The CDR3 consists of 16 residues. Germline lookup yields CDR1 SGHAT and CDR2 FQNNGV. Trimming took 3 bases from V and 0 from J, leaving 12 bases between them. Written as DNA, the CDR3 is TGTGCCAGCAGCTTCCGACCCGATCGCTCCTACAATGAGCAGTTCTTC. It translates to CASSFRPDRSYNEQFF.

A note on this clone: One end of the junction does not line up with germline, which may come from a read error. The chain is built from TRBV19 and TRBJ1-6, with 12 bases that match TRBD1. CDR1 is LNHDA, CDR2 SQIVND, per germline (reference sequence). The length of the CDR3 is 15 residues. The DNA of the CDR3 is TGTGCCAGTAGTGGGGGGACAGGGGGCAAATCACCCCCCCACTTT. Its translation: CASSGGTGGKSPPHF.

V gene TRBV28 combines with J gene TRBJ2-3; TRBD1 aligns across 7 bases. Germline CDR1 is MDHEN and CDR2 is SYDVKM. This CDR3 spans 15 amino acids. V was pared by 5 bases and J by 3 bases, with 8 bases of the junction left unmatched. Here the CDR3 reads CASSRAGTATDTQYF. CDR3 DNA sequence: TGTGCCAGCAGTCGCGCCGGGACAGCGACAGATACGCAGTATTTT.

J is TRBJ2-3 and V is TRBV11-3, with D perhaps TRBD1 or TRBD2 (6 bases each). The CDR3 has 13 amino acids. V gave up 5 bases and J gave up 7 bases, with 13 bases separating them. CDR1 SGHNT and CDR2 YENEEA come from the germline V gene. The CDR3 sequence is CASSPQGGHTQYF. Here the CDR3 DNA reads TGTGCCAGCAGCCCCCAAGGGGGGCATACGCAGTATTTT.

This clone was counted only a few times. This sequence joins TRBV4-3 and TRBJ1-6, with D unresolved. V was shortened by 4 bases and J by 8 bases, with 9 bases between the two germline ends. The CDR3 is 13 residues long. Per the germline V gene, CDR1 is LGHNA and CDR2 is YSLEER. The chain's CDR3 is CASSPSEHSPLHF. DNA for the CDR3: TGCGCCAGCAGCCCCTCAGAGCATTCACCCCTCCACTTT.

This clone was seen a handful of times. This chain links TRBV9 with TRBJ1-5; 11 bases align to TRBD1. The J segment lost 4 bases and the V segment lost 7 bases, leaving 1 base of the junction unmatched. This CDR3 is 13 amino acids long. Germline CDR1 reads SGDLS; CDR2 reads YYNGEE. CDR3 DNA: TGTGCCAGCGGGGACAGGGGGAATCAGCCCCAGCATTTT. Translation gives CASGDRGNQPQHF.

The rearrangement uses TRBV6-6 and TRBJ1-1, with a tentative D call TRBD1 (5 bases). V shed 4 bases and J shed 0 bases, with 12 bases lying between them. Germline assignment: CDR1 MNHNY and CDR2 SVGAGI (reference sequence). The CDR3 loop spans 15 amino acids. Written as DNA, the CDR3 is TGTGCCAGCAGTTTCGGGGCGACCTTGAACACTGAAGCTTTCTTT. Its translation is CASSFGATLNTEAFF.

The chain uses TRBV10-3 and TRBJ1-2, with D possibly TRBD1 on 5 matching bases. Trimming removed 0 bases from V and 8 bases from J, with 13 bases in between. Germline V gene sequence: CDR1 ENHRY, CDR2 SYGVKD. CDR3 size: 14 residues. CDR3 in DNA: TGTGCCATCAGTGAGTCCGACAAGGGGATCGGCTACACCTTC. Translation: CAISESDKGIGYTF.

The chain recombines TRBV7-9 with TRBJ2-1, with TRBD2 matching over 9 bases. The CDR3 totals 16 residues. Germline V CDR1 and CDR2: SEHNR, FQNEAQ (reference sequence). V trimming: 2 bases; J trimming: 10 bases; junction bases outside the gene matches: 12. The CDR3 region is CASSLKGGGAFLEQFF. Here the CDR3 DNA reads TGTGCCAGCAGCTTAAAGGGCGGGGGGGCCTTTTTGGAGCAGTTCTTC.

This sequence joins TRBV6-7 and TRBJ1-2, with 7 bases matching TRBD1. TRBV6-7 is marked as an open reading frame, function uncertain. Germline trimming cut 7 bases from V and 6 bases from J; bases unmatched to any gene: 8. The CDR3 has 13 residues. CDR3: CASTSNRGNGYTF. The CDR3 nucleotides read TGTGCCAGCACCTCCAACAGGGGAAATGGCTACACCTTC.